A single sample gave rise to the 27 T cell receptor beta chains below, sequenced in a study of CD8+CD57+ T cells in acquired aplastic anemia. Both TCR beta VDJ combination and CDR3 sequence profiling were carried out. Genomic DNA was the template for this profiling. TCRdb ran MiXCR on the reads and lists one entry per CDR3 protein. The sample yields roughly 38,000 distinct CDR3 sequences, around 82% seen once. Sequencing was done on a sample of sorted CD4+, CD8+, or CD8+CD57+ T cells (not recorded which) from PBMCs. These receptors all come from a human donor in good health, serving as a control.

This clonotype was recorded a few times. The chain recombines TRBV7-3 with TRBJ1-6; D is unclear. Germline loops: CDR1 SGHTA, CDR2 FQGTGA. This CDR3 region has 14 residues. V was pared by 4 bases and J by 2 bases, with 6 bases between. The DNA for the CDR3 is TGTGCCAGCAGCTCTGGGGCCTATAATTCACCCCTCCACTTT. Its protein product is CASSSGAYNSPLHF.

The V gene is TRBV6-2 or TRBV6-3, the J gene TRBJ1-2; D might be TRBD1 (5 bases). The V end lost 2 bases, the J end lost 4 bases, and 14 bases lay between the germline ends. This CDR3 has 15 amino acids. Germline loops: CDR1 MNHEY, CDR2 SVGEGT. CDR3 coding DNA: TGTGCCAGCAGTTACCTCCAGGGACCGTTCTATGGCTACACCTTC. It codes for CASSYLQGPFYGYTF.

The chain links TRBV15 to TRBJ2-7; perhaps TRBD2 as D (6 bases). The germline gives CDR1 LNHNV, CDR2 YYDKDF (reference sequence). The V gene lost 1 base and the J gene lost 5 bases, with 12 bases spanning the gap. This CDR3 contains 14 residues. CDR3 sequence: CATSRVGGDDEQYF. CDR3 bases: TGTGCCACCAGCAGAGTAGGAGGGGACGACGAGCAGTACTTC. The entire variable domain, with the rest obtained from reference TRBV15 and TRBJ2-7, is as follows: DAMVIQNPRYQVTQFGKPVTLSCSQTLNHNVMYWYQQKSSQAPKLLFHYYDKDFNNEADTPDNFQSRRPNTSFCFLDIRSPGLGDTAMYLCATSRVGGDDEQYFGPGTRLTVT.

This clonotype occurred a few times. This is likely a read error, given that the CDR3 carries no conserved phenylalanine or tryptophan at its end. The rearrangement links TRBV7-6 to TRBJ2-3; the D call may be TRBD1 or TRBD2 (6 bases each). Trimming took 1 base from V and 0 from J, leaving 11 bases between them. Germline CDR1 and CDR2: SGHVS and FNYEAQ. There are 16 residues in the CDR3. The CDR3 coding sequence is TGTGCCAGCAGCTTAGGGGGGGCTTCCAGCACAGATACGCAGTATCTT. Translated: CASSLGGASSTDTQYL.

Turning to this clonotype: Mismatch with germline at one junction end may stem from a read error. The chain combines TRBV11-2 with TRBJ1-6; 8 bases agree with TRBD1. Germline CDR1 and CDR2: SGHAT and FQNNGV. This CDR3 is 19 amino acids long. CDR3 loop: CASSPIPDRERSYNSPLRF. CDR3 nucleotide sequence: TGTGCCAGCAGCCCAATACCGGACAGGGAACGGTCCTATAATTCACCCCTCCGCTTT.

The genes are TRBV19 and TRBJ2-7; D ambiguous. This CDR3 has 13 amino acids. Deletions cut 3 bases from V and 3 bases from J, with 9 bases between. Germline CDR1 is LNHDA and CDR2 is SQIVND (reference sequence). The CDR3 DNA reads TGTGCCAGTAGTATCGGTCTTCTCTACGAGCAGTACTTC. Its protein product is CASSIGLLYEQYF. Drawing the rest from reference TRBV19 and TRBJ2-7, the complete variable domain is DGGITQSPKYLFRKEGQNVTLSCEQNLNHDAMYWYRQDPGQGLRLIYYSQIVNDFQKGDIAEGYSVSREKKESFPLTVTSAQKNPTAFYLCASSIGLLYEQYFGPGTRLTVT.

V gene TRBV20-1 combines with J gene TRBJ1-1; TRBD1 is a possible D gene (5 bases). CDR3 length equals 12 residues. Trimming took 8 bases from V and 6 from J, leaving 16 bases between them. CDR1 DFQATT and CDR2 SNEGSKA come from the germline V gene (reference sequence). The CDR3 loop reads CSSTVGAAEAFF. In nucleotides, the CDR3 is TGCAGTTCGACGGTTGGGGCCGCTGAAGCTTTCTTT.

On this clonotype: Compared with germline, one end of the junction differs, possibly owing to a read error. The gene calls are TRBV7-7 and TRBJ2-1, with TRBD1 matching over 10 bases. The germline CDR1 and CDR2 sequences are SSHAT and FNYEAQ (reference sequence). This CDR3 has 14 residues. The CDR3 loop reads CASSLGQGGNEQFF. The CDR3 bases are TGTGCTAGCAGCTTAGGACAGGGGGGCAATGAGCAGTTCTTC.

The chain uses TRBV20-1 and TRBJ1-2; D unresolved. Germline CDR1 and CDR2: DFQATT and SNEGSKA (reference sequence). The ends were cut back, 4 bases at V and 3 bases at J, with 3 bases in the middle. The CDR3 consists of 10 residues. Here the CDR3 DNA reads TGCAGTGCTAAGTACTATGGCTACACCTTC. Residues: CSAKYYGYTF.

This clonotype was seen a handful of times. This chain links TRBV15 with TRBJ2-5; D is ambiguous. CDR3 length equals 14 residues. CDR1 LNHNV and CDR2 YYDKDF come from the germline V gene (reference sequence). V was trimmed by 1 base and J by 1 base, leaving 7 bases between them. CDR3 amino acids: CATSRVSSQETQYF. Written as DNA, the CDR3 is TGTGCCACCAGCAGAGTGTCCAGCCAAGAGACCCAGTACTTC.

The J gene is TRBJ2-3, the V gene TRBV19; no clear D. The V end was cut by 4 bases, the J end by 2 bases, with 7 bases between. CDR3 length equals 13 residues. Germline CDR1 and CDR2: LNHDA and SQIVND (reference sequence). CDR3 amino acids: CASSTGYTDTQYF. The DNA of the CDR3 is TGTGCCAGTAGTACAGGATACACAGATACGCAGTATTTT. The entire variable domain, with the rest obtained from reference TRBV19 and TRBJ2-3, is as follows: DGGITQSPKYLFRKEGQNVTLSCEQNLNHDAMYWYRQDPGQGLRLIYYSQIVNDFQKGDIAEGYSVSREKKESFPLTVTSAQKNPTAFYLCASSTGYTDTQYFGPGTRLTVL.

The chain links TRBV5-6 to TRBJ1-2; TRBD1 matches 11 bases. Germline V gene data show CDR1 as SGHDT and CDR2 as YYEEEE. The trim removed 4 bases at V and 4 bases at J, leaving 6 bases unmatched. The CDR3 loop spans 15 amino acids. The CDR3 loop reads CASSPGTGGPYGYTF. CDR3 sequence (DNA): TGTGCCAGCAGCCCCGGGACAGGGGGGCCCTATGGCTACACCTTC.

The rearrangement uses TRBV29-1 and TRBJ2-7, with 9 bases fitting TRBD1. The junction had 7 bases not matched to a gene; V was cut back by 4 bases and J by 3 bases. CDR1 SQVTM and CDR2 ANQGSEA come from the germline V gene. CDR3 size: 14 residues. The CDR3 DNA follows: TGCAGCGTTGGGACAGGGGCGCGATACTACGAGCAGTACTTC. Translation: CSVGTGARYYEQYF.

The gene calls are TRBV7-9 and TRBJ2-7, with 7 bases aligning to TRBD2. CDR1 and CDR2 from the germline V gene are SEHNR and FQNEAQ (reference sequence). The CDR3 contains 14 residues. Trimming at V came to 3 bases and at J to 3 bases, leaving 5 bases not matched to a gene. This chain's CDR3 is CASSFGGEGYEQYF. The DNA for the CDR3 is TGTGCCAGCAGCTTTGGGGGGGAAGGCTACGAGCAGTACTTC.

This clonotype was counted once. This chain joins TRBV2 and TRBJ2-7; a weak D match, TRBD1 (6 bases). Trimming removed 6 bases from V and 1 base from J, with 16 bases in between. Germline lookup yields CDR1 SNHLY and CDR2 FYNNEI. The CDR3 sequence is 15 residues long. As DNA, the CDR3 is TGTGCCAGCAGGAGGGGGACGGGTCCTTCCTACGAGCAGTACTTC. Its protein is CASRRGTGPSYEQYF.

The CDR3 spells CASSMGQGSQPQHF. Written as DNA, the CDR3 is TGTGCCAGTAGTATGGGTCAGGGGAGTCAGCCCCAGCATTTT. The rearrangement joins TRBV19 to TRBJ1-5; weak D call: TRBD1 (6 bases). V gave up 3 bases and J gave up 6 bases, with 12 bases separating them. Germline V gives CDR1 LNHDA, CDR2 SQIVND (reference sequence). This CDR3 region has 14 residues.

In its sample, this clonotype was seen a few times. The J gene is TRBJ1-1, the V gene TRBV29-1; D perhaps matches TRBD1 (5 bases). CDR1 is SQVTM, CDR2 ANQGSEA, per germline. This CDR3 has 12 amino acids. V was trimmed by 4 bases and J by 1 base, leaving 7 bases between them. CDR3 in DNA: TGCAGCGTTGTAGGGGCGAACACTGAAGCTTTCTTT. Translated, it gives CSVVGANTEAFF.

The chain has TRBV20-1 and TRBJ2-7; tentatively, D is TRBD2 (5 bases). V gave up 6 bases and J gave up 2 bases, with 17 bases separating them. Germline V lookup: CDR1 DFQATT, CDR2 SNEGSKA (reference sequence). The CDR3 covers 14 residues. The CDR3 bases are TGCAGTGCCGACCCCACTAGTTTGGCCTACGAGCAGTACTTC. Protein product: CSADPTSLAYEQYF.

This clonotype was seen once. The V call is TRBV7-2, the J call TRBJ1-6, with a tentative D call TRBD1 (5 bases). The CDR3 runs to 13 residues. The V gene's germline CDR1 is SGHTA and CDR2 FQGNSA. V lost 5 bases to trimming and J lost 6 bases, with 8 bases between them. The CDR3 DNA reads TGTGCCAGCAGCCGGACACGTAATTCACCCCTCCACTTT. This gives the protein CASSRTRNSPLHF.

The CDR3 sequence: CSASPTRGQSYEQYF. CDR3 nucleotides: TGCAGTGCTAGTCCCACCCGGGGACAGTCCTACGAGCAGTACTTC. The chain links TRBV20-1 to TRBJ2-7; 7 positions agree with TRBD1. V lost 3 bases and J lost 1; bases outside the gene matches: 9. CDR1 and CDR2 (germline): DFQATT, SNEGSKA (reference sequence). The CDR3 covers 15 residues.

The chain uses TRBV2 and TRBJ1-1; tentatively, D is TRBD1 (5 bases). The V end lost 8 bases, the J end lost 6 bases, and 13 bases lay between the germline ends. In germline, CDR1 is SNHLY, CDR2 FYNNEI. CDR3 length: 12 amino acids. The CDR3 DNA reads as TGTGCCAGCCAGGGAATGAGACCTGAAGCTTTCTTT. It specifies CASQGMRPEAFF.

By frequency in the sample, this clonotype is medium-sized. The V and J genes are TRBV20-1 and TRBJ1-1, with D possibly being TRBD1 (6 bases). Trimming cost V 3 bases and J 3 bases, with 8 bases left between them. Germline values: CDR1 DFQATT, CDR2 SNEGSKA (reference sequence). This CDR3 is 12 amino acids long. This CDR3 reads CSASKGDTEAFF. The CDR3 DNA reads TGCAGTGCTAGTAAGGGGGACACTGAAGCTTTCTTT.

The chain has TRBV15 and TRBJ1-5; no clear D gene. V was trimmed by 8 bases and J by 3 bases, leaving 11 bases between them. The germline V gene has CDR1 LNHNV and CDR2 YYDKDF (reference sequence). The CDR3 totals 13 residues. The CDR3 loop is CATSRQNNQPQHF. CDR3 DNA: TGTGCCACCTCCAGGCAGAACAATCAGCCCCAGCATTTT.

The chain carries TRBV15 and TRBJ1-4; D not resolved. Trimming took off 3 bases at V and 8 bases at J, with 10 bases between the two ends. CDR1 is LNHNV and CDR2 is YYDKDF in the germline V gene (reference sequence). The CDR3 length is 13 residues. Here the CDR3 reads CATSRAPLEKLFF. CDR3 DNA sequence: TGTGCCACCAGCAGGGCGCCCCTAGAAAAACTGTTTTTT.

The chain's CDR3 is CASGRGRSYNEQFF. In DNA, the CDR3 is TGTGCCTCGGGCCGGGGTAGGTCCTACAATGAGCAGTTCTTC. J is TRBJ2-1 and V is TRBV2; weak D call: TRBD2 (5 bases). V was clipped by 11 bases and J by 1 base, with 15 bases between them. CDR3 length equals 14 residues. CDR1 is SNHLY, CDR2 FYNNEI, per germline.

This clonotype was detected a few times. The chain is built from TRBV7-7 and TRBJ2-7; a possible D gene is TRBD1 (6 bases). Germline V gene sequence: CDR1 SSHAT, CDR2 FNYEAQ (reference sequence). Trimming removed 4 bases from V and 2 bases from J, with 21 bases in between. The CDR3 has 17 amino acids. CDR3 coding DNA: TGTGCCAGCAGCTCGGCTCTGGACAGACCGTATACCTACGAGCAGTACTTC. This encodes CASSSALDRPYTYEQYF. Complete variable domain (other parts from reference TRBV7-7 and TRBJ2-7): GAGVSQSPRYKVTKRGQDVTLRCDPISSHATLYWYQQALGQGPEFLTYFNYEAQPDKSGLPSDRFSAERPEGSISTLTIQRTEQRDSAMYRCASSSALDRPYTYEQYFGPGTRLTVT.

This rearrangement joins TRBV15 to TRBJ2-5, with D possibly being TRBD2 (5 bases). This CDR3 region has 13 residues. The V end was cut by 0 bases, the J end by 3 bases, with 5 bases between. Germline V gives CDR1 LNHNV, CDR2 YYDKDF (reference sequence). The CDR3 reads CATSREREETQYF. CDR3 nucleotides: TGTGCCACCAGCAGAGAGAGGGAAGAGACCCAGTACTTC.